This TCR beta chain emerged from a study of T cell changes during pregnancy in multiple sclerosis. Germline assignment: CDR1 SGHVS and CDR2 FQNEAQ. Germline trimming cut 4 bases from V and 7 bases from J; bases unmatched to any gene: 13. The CDR3 extends over 17 amino acids. The method was immunoSEQ multiplex PCR; TCRdb's version includes in-frame clones alone and lacks a portion of them. The sample contains approximately 41,000 clones, roughly 89% of which appear only once. Specimen: CD4+ T cells from peripheral blood mononuclear cells, collected in the second trimester of pregnancy. This TCR was recovered from a female donor in good health, enrolled as a control in a pregnancy study. The V and J genes are TRBV7-8 and TRBJ2-1; 10 positions agree with TRBD2. The CDR3 bases are TGTGCCAGCAGCTCTAAGCGGGGGGGCCCCGGGGGTAATGAGCAGTTCTTC. It is translated as CASSSKRGGPGGNEQFF.